These T cell receptor beta chains were read from a single sample in a study of shared clonotypes between healthy human individuals. The data were produced by immunoSEQ multiplex PCR, yet TCRdb's version contains in-frame clones alone and is incomplete. The repertoire consists of about 2.4 million clones, with roughly 93% occurring once and the leading ten covering 0.35% to 0.45%. Sequencing used naive CD4+ T cells from PBMCs. All receptors derive from a man younger than 30 in good health. Some clones in this sample may be carry-over from other donors' samples. CDR3s include the opening cysteine and the closing phenylalanine or tryptophan. The order of the fields is D gene, J gene, V gene, CDR3 DNA, CDR3 protein. A D gene is named only where the DNA matches it firmly.

d_call: TRBD2; j_call: TRBJ2-7; v_call: TRBV15; cdr3_nt: TGTGCCACCAGCATCCCTAGCGGGAGCTCCTACGAGCAGTACTTC; cdr3_aa: CATSIPSGSSYEQYF
d_call: .; j_call: TRBJ2-5; v_call: TRBV18; cdr3_nt: TGTGCCAGCTCACGGGGGGCCGGAGAGACCCAGTACTTC; cdr3_aa: CASSRGAGETQYF
d_call: TRBD1; j_call: TRBJ2-4; v_call: TRBV28; cdr3_nt: TGTGCCAGCAGTTTATGGGGGACAGGGCGGGTAGACAAAAACATTCAGTACTTC; cdr3_aa: CASSLWGTGRVDKNIQYF
d_call: .; j_call: TRBJ1-1; v_call: TRBV7-2; cdr3_nt: TGTGCCAGCAGCTTAACGACCTTGAGCCGCACTGAAGCTTTCTTT; cdr3_aa: CASSLTTLSRTEAFF
d_call: .; j_call: TRBJ1-3; v_call: TRBV7-9; cdr3_nt: TGTGCCAGCAGCTTAAGCAGGGCCAACTCTGGAAACACCATATATTTT; cdr3_aa: CASSLSRANSGNTIYF
d_call: TRBD2; j_call: TRBJ2-3; v_call: TRBV28; cdr3_nt: TGTGCCAGCAACCCAGCGGGAGGGACAGATACGCAGTATTTT; cdr3_aa: CASNPAGGTDTQYF
d_call: .; j_call: TRBJ2-2; v_call: TRBV6-4; cdr3_nt: TGTGCCAGCACCGGGCAGGGGTTAACCGGGGAGCTGTTTTTT; cdr3_aa: CASTGQGLTGELFF
d_call: TRBD2; j_call: TRBJ2-4; v_call: TRBV7-9; cdr3_nt: TGTGCCAGCAGCTCCCCCCTTCCTCGGGGGGACATTCAGTACTTC; cdr3_aa: CASSSPLPRGDIQYF
d_call: .; j_call: TRBJ2-1; v_call: TRBV28; cdr3_nt: TGTGCCAGCGCCGGACGAATACAGGGAAAGTTCTTC; cdr3_aa: CASAGRIQGKFF
d_call: .; j_call: TRBJ2-3; v_call: TRBV4-2; cdr3_nt: TGTGCCAGCAGCCAAGATCAGTTTGCCGGGACAATGACGCAGTATTTT; cdr3_aa: CASSQDQFAGTMTQYF
d_call: TRBD1; j_call: TRBJ1-4; v_call: TRBV5-6; cdr3_nt: TGTGCCAGCAGCCTGACAGGGAAGGGGGAAAAACTGTTTTTT; cdr3_aa: CASSLTGKGEKLFF
d_call: .; j_call: TRBJ2-5; v_call: TRBV2; cdr3_nt: TGTGCCAGCAGCGACCGCAGGGGCTCGGAGACCCAGTACTTC; cdr3_aa: CASSDRRGSETQYF
d_call: TRBD1; j_call: TRBJ2-5; v_call: TRBV19; cdr3_nt: TGTGCCAGTAGTCTCTACGGTCGCGACAGGGAGTTCGGGGAGACCCAGTACTTC; cdr3_aa: CASSLYGRDREFGETQYF
d_call: TRBD2; j_call: TRBJ2-1; v_call: TRBV28; cdr3_nt: TGTGCCAGCAGTTTTTTCCCGGGACCGAAGGCGGGGGGCAGAAATGAGCAGTTCTTC; cdr3_aa: CASSFFPGPKAGGRNEQFF
d_call: TRBD2; j_call: TRBJ2-1; v_call: TRBV5-6; cdr3_nt: TGTGCCAGCCTCGCAACTAGCGGGAATGAGCAGTTCTTC; cdr3_aa: CASLATSGNEQFF
d_call: TRBD2; j_call: TRBJ2-2; v_call: TRBV10-3; cdr3_nt: TGTGCCATCAGTGGATTCATTAGCGGGAGTAGTGGTACCGGGGAGCTGTTTTTT; cdr3_aa: CAISGFISGSSGTGELFF
d_call: TRBD1; j_call: TRBJ1-1; v_call: TRBV6-1; cdr3_nt: TGTGCCAGCAGGGACAGGGTCACTGAAGCTTTCTTT; cdr3_aa: CASRDRVTEAFF
d_call: .; j_call: TRBJ1-5; v_call: TRBV27; cdr3_nt: TGTGCCAGCAGAACTAAGGGTTTAGATCAGCCCCAGCATTTT; cdr3_aa: CASRTKGLDQPQHF
d_call: .; j_call: TRBJ2-3; v_call: TRBV6-1; cdr3_nt: TGTGCCAGCAGTGAAGCCCGACTAGGAACAGATACGCAGTATTTT; cdr3_aa: CASSEARLGTDTQYF
d_call: .; j_call: TRBJ2-4; v_call: TRBV25-1; cdr3_nt: TGTGCCAGCAAGGGCCCTCTGGAAAACATTCAGTACTTC; cdr3_aa: CASKGPLENIQYF
d_call: TRBD1; j_call: TRBJ2-3; v_call: TRBV7-9; cdr3_nt: TGTGCCAGCAGCCCGGGGACAGGGGTCGCAGATACGCAGTATTTT; cdr3_aa: CASSPGTGVADTQYF
d_call: .; j_call: TRBJ1-2; v_call: TRBV7-9; cdr3_nt: TGTGCTGGGAAGGGGTTCAACTCTGGCTACACCTTC; cdr3_aa: CAGKGFNSGYTF